The 21 T cell receptor beta chains below come from one sample, sequenced in a study of T cell repertoires in cytomegalovirus infection. From the reads, TCRdb called clonotypes with MiXCR, one entry per CDR3 protein. The top ten hold less than 15% of the sample, which has around 270,000 distinct CDR3 sequences, roughly 9.1% seen once. The source material was PBMCs. The source of these receptors is a human donor in good health (CMV status not recorded). Some clones in this sample may be carry-over from other donors' samples.

V gene TRBV4-1 combines with J gene TRBJ2-1; 8 bases align to TRBD1. V lost 0 bases and J lost 5; bases outside the gene matches: 6. The CDR3 is 16 amino acids. Germline V lookup: CDR1 MGHRA, CDR2 YSYEKL. The CDR3 DNA sequence: TGCGCCAGCAGCCAAGAGGACTGGACAGGGAACAATGAGCAGTTCTTC. It specifies CASSQEDWTGNNEQFF.

In this sample, this clonotype turned up many times. This chain connects TRBV7-2 to TRBJ1-1, with unresolved D. V was clipped by 2 bases and J by 2 bases, with 3 bases between them. Germline CDR1 is SGHTA and CDR2 is FQGNSA. The length of the CDR3 is 12 residues. The CDR3 DNA is TGTGCCAGCAGCTTATACAACACTGAAGCTTTCTTT. This translates into CASSLYNTEAFF. The full variable domain, with the rest looked up from reference TRBV7-2 and TRBJ1-1, is GAGVSQSPSNKVTEKGKDVELRCDPISGHTALYWYRQSLGQGLEFLIYFQGNSAPDKSGLPSDRFSAERTGGSVSTLTIQRTQQEDSAVYLCASSLYNTEAFFGQGTRLTVV.

V usage is TRBV18 and J usage is TRBJ1-1; no definite D call. This CDR3 is 13 amino acids long. V was trimmed by 3 bases and J by 4 bases, leaving 9 bases between them. CDR1 KGHSH and CDR2 LQKENI come from the germline V gene. This CDR3 is CASSPSGGTEAFF. CDR3 sequence (DNA): TGTGCCAGCTCACCCTCAGGCGGCACTGAAGCTTTCTTT.

This clonotype has a count of ten or more. This chain uses TRBV4-3 with TRBJ2-1; D unresolved. The CDR3 covers 15 residues. V lost 0 bases to trimming and J lost 8 bases, with 14 bases between them. CDR1 and CDR2 (germline): LGHNA, YSLEER. The CDR3 bases are TGCGCCAGCAGCCAAGATAAGAGAGTGGTCCATGAGCAGTTCTTC. Translated, it gives CASSQDKRVVHEQFF.

The chain links TRBV4-3 to TRBJ2-3; maybe TRBD2 (6 bases). The CDR3 has 17 amino acids. Trimming took 0 bases from V and 0 from J, leaving 13 bases between them. The germline gives CDR1 LGHNA, CDR2 YSLEER. This chain's CDR3 is CASSQDPTGLSTDTQYF. The CDR3 DNA reads TGCGCCAGCAGCCAAGATCCTACAGGACTAAGCACAGATACGCAGTATTTT.

The chain recombines TRBV5-1 with TRBJ2-5; TRBD2 agrees at 7 bases. The CDR3 runs 15 residues. J gave up 4 bases and V 0 bases, and 6 bases lay outside the gene matches. Germline CDR1 SGHRS, CDR2 YFSETQ. The CDR3 region is CASSLELAVRETQYF. The CDR3 DNA reads as TGCGCCAGCAGCTTGGAGCTAGCGGTGAGAGAGACCCAGTACTTC.

This clonotype was seen at least ten times. DNA of the CDR3: TGTGCCAGCAGCTTAATTTTGACAGCTACTGAAGCTTTCTTT. This codes for CASSLILTATEAFF. This rearrangement joins TRBV7-2 to TRBJ1-1; D is perhaps TRBD1 (5 bases). Per the germline V gene, CDR1 is SGHTA and CDR2 is FQGNSA. The CDR3 totals 14 residues. V shed 2 bases and J shed 5 bases, with 12 bases lying between them.

This clonotype was seen many times. The rearrangement uses TRBV7-2 and TRBJ1-1; D uncertain. Germline V gene data show CDR1 as SGHTA and CDR2 as FQGNSA. V lost 4 bases and J 0 bases, leaving 15 bases between the germline ends. The CDR3 is 16 amino acids. The CDR3 bases are TGTGCCAGCAGCTCGGTAGGACGGATCATGAACACTGAAGCTTTCTTT. This encodes CASSSVGRIMNTEAFF.

About this clonotype: This sequence may be a read error, since a much larger clone differs from it by one base. The V gene is TRBV7-2, the J gene TRBJ2-4; the match to TRBD2 covers 9 bases. This CDR3 spans 19 amino acids. The V and J ends lost 1 base and 2 bases, in that order; junction bases with no gene match: 12. Germline V gene sequence: CDR1 SGHTA, CDR2 FQGNSA. In nucleotides, the CDR3 is TGTGCCAGCAGCTTAGTGGGGGTCGGACTAGCGCAATCCAAAAACATTCAGTACTTC. Translated: CASSLVGVGLAQSKNIQYF.

This clonotype was counted many times. The rearrangement joins TRBV12-3 or TRBV12-4 to TRBJ1-5; no firm D call. Trimming shortened V by 3 bases and J by 7 bases, and 7 bases separated the two germline ends. The CDR3 is 12 residues long. The CDR3: CASSFWRQPQHF. CDR3 nucleotide sequence: TGTGCCAGCAGTTTTTGGCGACAGCCCCAGCATTTT.

This clonotype has at least ten counts. This chain uses TRBV7-2 with TRBJ1-5; a possible D gene is TRBD1 (5 bases). CDR1 is SGHTA and CDR2 is FQGNSA in the germline V gene. The CDR3 runs to 16 residues. V was trimmed by 2 bases and J by 2 bases, leaving 13 bases between them. In nucleotides, the CDR3 is TGTGCCAGCAGCTTATACAGGAGCGACGGCAATCAGCCCCAGCATTTT. This codes for CASSLYRSDGNQPQHF. The whole variable domain, filled in from reference TRBV7-2 and TRBJ1-5, reads GAGVSQSPSNKVTEKGKDVELRCDPISGHTALYWYRQSLGQGLEFLIYFQGNSAPDKSGLPSDRFSAERTGGSVSTLTIQRTQQEDSAVYLCASSLYRSDGNQPQHFGDGTRLSIL.

This clonotype has a count of ten or more. The chain couples TRBV7-9 to TRBJ2-1; D perhaps matches TRBD2 (5 bases). Germline CDR1 is SEHNR and CDR2 is FQNEAQ (reference sequence). This CDR3 region has 14 residues. V gave up 4 bases and J gave up 7 bases, with 14 bases separating them. The DNA of the CDR3 is TGTGCCAGCAGCTCCAGGACCCAGCGGAATGAGCAGTTCTTC. Protein: CASSSRTQRNEQFF.

This clonotype came up a few times. Here the CDR3 DNA reads TGCAGTGCTAGAGCTCGTAGGGTGAACACTGAAGCTTTCTTT. Encoded protein: CSARARRVNTEAFF. V is TRBV20-1 and J is TRBJ1-1; no clear D. CDR1 is DFQATT and CDR2 is SNEGSKA in the germline V gene (reference sequence). The CDR3 is 14 amino acids. V gave up 1 base and J gave up 0 bases, with 9 bases separating them.

This clonotype was recorded at least ten times. The chain combines TRBV19 with TRBJ1-1, with D unclear. This CDR3 spans 17 amino acids. The ends were cut back, 5 bases at V and 1 base at J, with 20 bases in the middle. CDR1 and CDR2 from the germline V gene are LNHDA and SQIVND (reference sequence). CDR3: CASSLTRVLRWNTEAFF. CDR3 coding DNA: TGTGCCAGTAGTCTCACCCGGGTCCTTAGATGGAACACTGAAGCTTTCTTT.

This clonotype was seen a handful of times. The chain uses TRBV7-9 and TRBJ2-2; 9 nucleotides match TRBD2. Germline V gives CDR1 SEHNR, CDR2 FQNEAQ (reference sequence). CDR3 length: 20 amino acids. The V and J ends lost 2 bases and 1 base, in that order; junction bases with no gene match: 14. The CDR3 DNA reads TGTGCCAGCAGCTTAAAGGTGACCGACTCTAGCGGGGTGAACACCGGGGAGCTGTTTTTT. This sequence encodes CASSLKVTDSSGVNTGELFF.

This clonotype was picked up a small number of times. The chain combines TRBV29-1 with TRBJ1-1, with D perhaps matching TRBD1 (5 bases). V gave up 4 bases and J gave up 4 bases, with 13 bases separating them. Looked up from germline, CDR1 is SQVTM and CDR2 is ANQGSEA. The CDR3 spans 13 residues. The CDR3 sequence: CSVGQLSGTEAFF. The CDR3 DNA reads TGCAGCGTTGGACAGCTATCAGGCACTGAAGCTTTCTTT.

This clonotype has a count of ten or more. The chain is built from TRBV2 and TRBJ1-2; 8 bases align to TRBD1. CDR1 is SNHLY, CDR2 FYNNEI, per germline. Germline trimming cut 7 bases from V and 5 bases from J; bases unmatched to any gene: 3. The CDR3 has 12 residues. The CDR3 sequence is CASKQGAYGYTF. The DNA of the CDR3 is TGTGCCAGCAAGCAGGGGGCTTATGGCTACACCTTC.

The chain employs TRBV12-3 or TRBV12-4 and TRBJ2-7; the D gene is possibly TRBD1 (6 bases). V was clipped by 5 bases and J by 0 bases, with 14 bases between them. The CDR3 spans 15 residues. CDR3 region: CASSRTAHNSYEQYF. Written as DNA, the CDR3 is TGTGCCAGCAGTCGGACAGCCCATAACTCCTACGAGCAGTACTTC.

This clonotype came up many times. The V gene is TRBV12-3 or TRBV12-4, the J gene TRBJ2-2; D unclear. This CDR3 is 16 amino acids long. Trimming left V 3 bases short and J 3 bases short, with 14 bases between. The CDR3 DNA sequence: TGTGCCAGCAGTTTCCCCGTCGGCACCTACACCGGGGAGCTGTTTTTT. Protein: CASSFPVGTYTGELFF.

This chain uses TRBV6-8 with TRBJ1-1, with D perhaps matching TRBD1 (5 bases). V lost 7 bases to trimming and J lost 4 bases, with 13 bases between them. The CDR3 has 13 amino acids. Germline loops: CDR1 MNHGY, CDR2 SAAAGT. Here the CDR3 DNA reads TGTGCCAGCACGGCAGGGTCGGTCACTGAAGCTTTCTTT. This encodes CASTAGSVTEAFF.

The J gene is TRBJ1-2, the V gene TRBV7-2; D may be TRBD1 (6 bases). The CDR3 has 16 amino acids. V lost 6 bases to trimming and J lost 4 bases, with 21 bases between them. The V gene's germline CDR1 is SGHTA and CDR2 FQGNSA. The CDR3 protein is CASSQSSGAPGYGYTF. The DNA for the CDR3 is TGTGCCAGCAGTCAATCGTCGGGGGCCCCAGGCTATGGCTACACCTTC.